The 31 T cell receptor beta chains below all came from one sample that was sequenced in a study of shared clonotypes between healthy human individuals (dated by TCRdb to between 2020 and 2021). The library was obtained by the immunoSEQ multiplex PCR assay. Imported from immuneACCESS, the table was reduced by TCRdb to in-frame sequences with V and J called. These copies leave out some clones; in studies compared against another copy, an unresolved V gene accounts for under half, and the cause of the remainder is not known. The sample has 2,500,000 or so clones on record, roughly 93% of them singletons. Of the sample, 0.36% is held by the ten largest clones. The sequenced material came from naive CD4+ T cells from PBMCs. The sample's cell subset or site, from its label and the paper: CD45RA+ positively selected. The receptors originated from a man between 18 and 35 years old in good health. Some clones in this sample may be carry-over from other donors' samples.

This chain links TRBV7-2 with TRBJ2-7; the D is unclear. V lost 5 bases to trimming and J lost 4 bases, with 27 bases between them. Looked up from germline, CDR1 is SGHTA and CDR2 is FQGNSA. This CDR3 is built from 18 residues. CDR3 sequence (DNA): TGTGCCAGCAGCAAACTCCCCCCCTTAGGTCCCATTAGGTACGAGCAGTACTTC. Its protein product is CASSKLPPLGPIRYEQYF.

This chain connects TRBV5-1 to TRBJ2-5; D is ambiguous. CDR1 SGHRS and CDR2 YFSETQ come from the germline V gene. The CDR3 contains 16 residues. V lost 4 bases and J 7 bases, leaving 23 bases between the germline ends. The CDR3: CASSPLQTISSGTQYF. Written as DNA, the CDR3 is TGCGCCAGCAGCCCATTACAGACCATCTCTTCAGGGACCCAGTACTTC.

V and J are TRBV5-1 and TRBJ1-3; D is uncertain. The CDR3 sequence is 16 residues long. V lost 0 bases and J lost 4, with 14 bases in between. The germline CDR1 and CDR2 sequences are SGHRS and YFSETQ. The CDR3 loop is CASSLAVVGSGNTIYF. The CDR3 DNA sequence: TGCGCCAGCAGCTTGGCTGTTGTGGGCTCGGGAAACACCATATATTTT.

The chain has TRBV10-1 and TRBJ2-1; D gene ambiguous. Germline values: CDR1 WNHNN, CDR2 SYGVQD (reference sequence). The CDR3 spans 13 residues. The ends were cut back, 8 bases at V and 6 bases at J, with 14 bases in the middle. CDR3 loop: CASGGSRPNEQFF. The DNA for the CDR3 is TGCGCCAGCGGCGGATCCAGGCCCAATGAGCAGTTCTTC.

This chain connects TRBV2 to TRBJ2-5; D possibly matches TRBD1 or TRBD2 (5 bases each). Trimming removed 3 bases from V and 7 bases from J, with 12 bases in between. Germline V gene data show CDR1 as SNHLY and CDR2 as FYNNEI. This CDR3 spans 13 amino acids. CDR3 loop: CASSEGRWGTQYF. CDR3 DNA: TGTGCCAGCAGTGAGGGACGATGGGGGACCCAGTACTTC.

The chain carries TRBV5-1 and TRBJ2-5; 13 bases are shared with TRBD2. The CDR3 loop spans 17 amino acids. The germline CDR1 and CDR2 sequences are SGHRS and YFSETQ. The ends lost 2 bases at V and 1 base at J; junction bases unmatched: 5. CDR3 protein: CASSFGTSGTFQETQYF. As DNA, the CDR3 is TGCGCCAGCAGCTTTGGGACTAGCGGGACTTTCCAAGAGACCCAGTACTTC.

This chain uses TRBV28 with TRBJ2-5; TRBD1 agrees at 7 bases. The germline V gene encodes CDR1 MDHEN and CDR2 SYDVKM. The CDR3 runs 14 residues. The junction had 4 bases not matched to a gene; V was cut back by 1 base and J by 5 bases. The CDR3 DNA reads TGTGCCAGCAGTTTATTGGGGACAGTTGAGACCCAGTACTTC. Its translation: CASSLLGTVETQYF.

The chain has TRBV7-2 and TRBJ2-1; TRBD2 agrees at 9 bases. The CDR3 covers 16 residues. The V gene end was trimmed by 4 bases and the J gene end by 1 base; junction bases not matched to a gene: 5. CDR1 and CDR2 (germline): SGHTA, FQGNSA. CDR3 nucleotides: TGTGCCAGCAGCTATCTTAGCGGGGGTTCCTACAATGAGCAGTTCTTC. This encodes CASSYLSGGSYNEQFF.

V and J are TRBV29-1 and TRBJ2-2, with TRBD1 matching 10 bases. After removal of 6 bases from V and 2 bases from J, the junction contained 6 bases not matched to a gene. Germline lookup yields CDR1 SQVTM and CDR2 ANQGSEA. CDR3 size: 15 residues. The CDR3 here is CSVRTGGINTGELFF. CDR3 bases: TGCAGCGTCCGGACAGGGGGGATCAACACCGGGGAGCTGTTTTTT.

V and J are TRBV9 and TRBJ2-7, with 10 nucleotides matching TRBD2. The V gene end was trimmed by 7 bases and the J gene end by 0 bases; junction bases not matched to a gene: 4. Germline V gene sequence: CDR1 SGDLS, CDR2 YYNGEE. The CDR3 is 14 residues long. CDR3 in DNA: TGTGCCAGCTCACTAGCGGGATTCTCCTACGAGCAGTACTTC. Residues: CASSLAGFSYEQYF.

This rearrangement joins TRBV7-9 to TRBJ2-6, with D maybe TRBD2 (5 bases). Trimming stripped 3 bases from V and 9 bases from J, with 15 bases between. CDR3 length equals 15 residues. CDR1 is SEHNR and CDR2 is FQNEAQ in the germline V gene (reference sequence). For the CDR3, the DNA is TGTGCCAGCAGCTTTGCGGGTGGTCTTTTCAACGTCCTGACTTTC. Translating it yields CASSFAGGLFNVLTF.

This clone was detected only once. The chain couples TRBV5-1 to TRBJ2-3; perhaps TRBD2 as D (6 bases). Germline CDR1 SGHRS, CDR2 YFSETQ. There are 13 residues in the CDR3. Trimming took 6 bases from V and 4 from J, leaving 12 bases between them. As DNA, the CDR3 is TGCGCCAGCAAGGCGGGAATGTCAGATACGCAGTATTTT. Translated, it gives CASKAGMSDTQYF.

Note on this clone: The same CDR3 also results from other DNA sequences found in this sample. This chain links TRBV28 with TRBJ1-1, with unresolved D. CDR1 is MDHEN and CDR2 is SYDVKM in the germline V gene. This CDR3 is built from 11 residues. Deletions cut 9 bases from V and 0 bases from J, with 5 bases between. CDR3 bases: TGTGCCAGTAACCTGAACACTGAAGCTTTCTTT. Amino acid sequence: CASNLNTEAFF.

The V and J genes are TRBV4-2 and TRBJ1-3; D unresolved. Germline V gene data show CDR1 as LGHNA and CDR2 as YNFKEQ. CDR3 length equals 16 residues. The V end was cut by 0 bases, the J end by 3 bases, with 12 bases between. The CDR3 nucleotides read TGTGCCAGCAGCCAAGACCCCCTGCAGCTTGGAAACACCATATATTTT. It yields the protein CASSQDPLQLGNTIYF.

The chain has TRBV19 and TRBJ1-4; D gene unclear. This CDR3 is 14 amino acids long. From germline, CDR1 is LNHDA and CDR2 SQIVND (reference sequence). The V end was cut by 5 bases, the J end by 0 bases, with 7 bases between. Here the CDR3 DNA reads TGTGCCAGTAGTGGACTTGCAACTAATGAAAAACTGTTTTTT. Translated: CASSGLATNEKLFF.

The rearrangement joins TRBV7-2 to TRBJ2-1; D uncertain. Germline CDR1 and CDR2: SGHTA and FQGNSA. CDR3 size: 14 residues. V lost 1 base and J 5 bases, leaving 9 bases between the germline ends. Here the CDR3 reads CASSLGSQDNEQFF. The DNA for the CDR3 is TGTGCCAGCAGCTTAGGATCTCAAGACAATGAGCAGTTCTTC.

The CDR3 here is CAWSSGLNRGQETQYF. The CDR3 DNA follows: TGTGCCTGGAGCTCCGGCCTAAACAGGGGGCAAGAGACCCAGTACTTC. This chain connects TRBV30 to TRBJ2-5, with TRBD1 matching over 8 bases. Germline V gene data show CDR1 as GTSNPN and CDR2 as SVGIG (reference sequence). The CDR3 consists of 16 residues. The V segment lost 3 bases and the J segment 2 bases; nucleotides outside the gene matches: 11. Combining the CDR3 with reference TRBV30 and TRBJ2-5 gives the whole variable domain SQTIHQWPATLVQPVGSPLSLECTVEGTSNPNLYWYRQAAGRGLQLLFYSVGIGQISSEVPQNLSASRPQDRQFILSSKKLLLSDSGFYLCAWSSGLNRGQETQYFGPGTRLLVL.

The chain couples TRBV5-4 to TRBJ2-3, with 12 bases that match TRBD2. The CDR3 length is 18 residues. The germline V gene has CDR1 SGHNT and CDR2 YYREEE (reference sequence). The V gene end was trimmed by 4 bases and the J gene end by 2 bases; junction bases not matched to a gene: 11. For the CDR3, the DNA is TGTGCCAGCAGCACCGGAGGTCTAGCGGGAGGGATCACAGATACGCAGTATTTT. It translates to CASSTGGLAGGITDTQYF.

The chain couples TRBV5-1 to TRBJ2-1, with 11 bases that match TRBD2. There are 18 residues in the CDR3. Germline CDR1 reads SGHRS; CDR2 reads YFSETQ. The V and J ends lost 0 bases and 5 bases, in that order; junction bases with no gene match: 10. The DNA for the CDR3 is TGCGCCAGCAGCTTGGCGTTAGGTAGCGGGAGGGTCAACAATGAGCAGTTCTTC. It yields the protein CASSLALGSGRVNNEQFF.

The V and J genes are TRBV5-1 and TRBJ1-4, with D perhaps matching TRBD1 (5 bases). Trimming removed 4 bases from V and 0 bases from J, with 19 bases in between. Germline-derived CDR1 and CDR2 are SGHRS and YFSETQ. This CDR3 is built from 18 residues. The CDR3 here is CASSATGGSFATNEKLFF. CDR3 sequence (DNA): TGCGCCAGCAGCGCAACAGGAGGGTCGTTCGCAACTAATGAAAAACTGTTTTTT. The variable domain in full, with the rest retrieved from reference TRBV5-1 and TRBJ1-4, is KAGVTQTPRYLIKTRGQQVTLSCSPISGHRSVSWYQQTPGQGLQFLFEYFSETQRNKGNFPGRFSGRQFSNSRSEMNVSTLELGDSALYLCASSATGGSFATNEKLFFGSGTQLSVL.

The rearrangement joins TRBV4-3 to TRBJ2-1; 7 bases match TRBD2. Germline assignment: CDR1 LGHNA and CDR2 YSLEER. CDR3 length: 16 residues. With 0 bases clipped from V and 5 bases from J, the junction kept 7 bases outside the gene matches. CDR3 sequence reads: CASSQESGARNNEQFF. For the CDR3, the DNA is TGCGCCAGCAGCCAAGAGAGCGGGGCGCGAAACAATGAGCAGTTCTTC.

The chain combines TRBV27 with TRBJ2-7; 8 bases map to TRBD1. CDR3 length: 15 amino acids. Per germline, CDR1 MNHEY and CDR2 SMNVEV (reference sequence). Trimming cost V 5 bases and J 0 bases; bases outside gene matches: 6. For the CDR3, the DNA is TGTGCCAGCAGTCCCCGACAGGGGACCTCCTACGAGCAGTACTTC. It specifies CASSPRQGTSYEQYF.

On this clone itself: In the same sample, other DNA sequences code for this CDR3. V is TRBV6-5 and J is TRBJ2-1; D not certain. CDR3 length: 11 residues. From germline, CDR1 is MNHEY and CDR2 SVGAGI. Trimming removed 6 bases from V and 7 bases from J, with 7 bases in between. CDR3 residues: CASSLRNEQFF. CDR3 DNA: TGTGCCAGCAGCCTAAGGAATGAGCAGTTCTTC.

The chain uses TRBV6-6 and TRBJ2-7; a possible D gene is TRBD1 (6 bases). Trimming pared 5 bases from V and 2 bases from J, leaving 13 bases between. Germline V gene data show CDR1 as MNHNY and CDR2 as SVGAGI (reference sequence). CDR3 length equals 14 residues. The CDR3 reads CASSRLQGPYEQYF. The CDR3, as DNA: TGTGCCAGCAGTCGGCTACAGGGACCCTACGAGCAGTACTTC.

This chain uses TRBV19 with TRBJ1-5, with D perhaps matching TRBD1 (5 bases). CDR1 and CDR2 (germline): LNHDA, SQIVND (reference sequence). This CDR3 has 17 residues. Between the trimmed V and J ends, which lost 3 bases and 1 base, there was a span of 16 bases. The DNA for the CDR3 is TGTGCCAGTAGTATTAGATCCGGGGGATGGAGCAATCAGCCCCAGCATTTT. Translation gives CASSIRSGGWSNQPQHF.

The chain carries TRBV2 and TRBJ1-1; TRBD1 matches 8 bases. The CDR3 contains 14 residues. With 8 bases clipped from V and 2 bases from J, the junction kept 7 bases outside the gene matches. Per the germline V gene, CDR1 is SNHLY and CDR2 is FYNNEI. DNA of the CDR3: TGTGCCAGCGGCCGGACAGGGAGAAACACTGAAGCTTTCTTT. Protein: CASGRTGRNTEAFF.

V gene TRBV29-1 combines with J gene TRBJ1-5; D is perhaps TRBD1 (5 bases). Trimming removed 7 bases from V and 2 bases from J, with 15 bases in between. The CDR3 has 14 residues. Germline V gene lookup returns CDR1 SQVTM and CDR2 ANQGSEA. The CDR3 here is CSASGGLGNQPQHF. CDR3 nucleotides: TGCAGCGCCTCGGGGGGGTTAGGCAATCAGCCCCAGCATTTT.

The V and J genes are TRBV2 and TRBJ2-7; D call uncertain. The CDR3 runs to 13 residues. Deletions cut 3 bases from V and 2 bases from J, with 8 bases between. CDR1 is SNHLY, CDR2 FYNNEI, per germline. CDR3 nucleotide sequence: TGTGCCAGCAGTGAGGTACAGCCCTACGAGCAGTACTTC. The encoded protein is CASSEVQPYEQYF.

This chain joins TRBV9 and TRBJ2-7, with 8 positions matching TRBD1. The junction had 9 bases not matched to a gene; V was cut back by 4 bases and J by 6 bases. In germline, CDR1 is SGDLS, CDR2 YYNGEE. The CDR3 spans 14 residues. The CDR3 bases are TGTGCCAGCAGCCCCCGGACAGGGAATGCCGAGCAGTACTTC. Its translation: CASSPRTGNAEQYF.

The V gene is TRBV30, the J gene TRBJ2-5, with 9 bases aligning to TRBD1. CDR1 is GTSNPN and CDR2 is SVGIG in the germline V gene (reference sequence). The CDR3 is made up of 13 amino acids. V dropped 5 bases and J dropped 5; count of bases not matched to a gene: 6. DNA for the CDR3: TGTGCCTGGGGGACAGGGATGCAGGAGACCCAGTACTTC. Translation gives CAWGTGMQETQYF.

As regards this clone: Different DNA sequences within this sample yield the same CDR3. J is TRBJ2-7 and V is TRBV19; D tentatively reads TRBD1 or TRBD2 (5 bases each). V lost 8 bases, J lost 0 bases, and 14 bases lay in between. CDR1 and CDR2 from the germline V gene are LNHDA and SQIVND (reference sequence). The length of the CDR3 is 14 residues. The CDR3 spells CASSGTASSYEQYF. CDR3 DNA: TGTGCCAGTTCCGGGACCGCGAGCTCCTACGAGCAGTACTTC.